A few counts support the clone carrying this T cell receptor beta chain. Its antigen is not identified. One junction end disagrees with the germline gene, perhaps due to a read error. The record originates from a study of CD8+ T cells in alopecia areata. Regarding the study as a whole: Normal scalp had lower clonality than lesional scalp, with alopecia totalis/universalis lesions showing this most strongly.

The CDR3 runs 12 residues. TCR sequencing used cDNA made by reverse transcription of extracted RNA. Using immunoSEQ multiplex PCR, the repertoire was profiled, and TCRdb retains in-frame clones only, with some absent. The sample includes fewer than 100,000 clones, about 64% seen only once; the top ten take roughly 15%. Treatment: oral pan-JAK inhibitor, 5-10 mg twice daily. PBMCs yielded sorted CD4+ and CD8+ T cells. This clonotype originated in a human donor with alopecia areata. The chain couples TRBV23-1 to TRBJ1-2, with D hard to call. TRBV23-1 is sorted into the ORF group, with uncertain function. The sequences come from CD8+ T cells sorted from blood, collected at week 4, from a patient treated with tofacitinib. The CDR3 DNA reads TGCGCCAGCAGTCAACCCGACCGAATTAGAGCCTTC. This sequence encodes CASSQPDRIRAF.